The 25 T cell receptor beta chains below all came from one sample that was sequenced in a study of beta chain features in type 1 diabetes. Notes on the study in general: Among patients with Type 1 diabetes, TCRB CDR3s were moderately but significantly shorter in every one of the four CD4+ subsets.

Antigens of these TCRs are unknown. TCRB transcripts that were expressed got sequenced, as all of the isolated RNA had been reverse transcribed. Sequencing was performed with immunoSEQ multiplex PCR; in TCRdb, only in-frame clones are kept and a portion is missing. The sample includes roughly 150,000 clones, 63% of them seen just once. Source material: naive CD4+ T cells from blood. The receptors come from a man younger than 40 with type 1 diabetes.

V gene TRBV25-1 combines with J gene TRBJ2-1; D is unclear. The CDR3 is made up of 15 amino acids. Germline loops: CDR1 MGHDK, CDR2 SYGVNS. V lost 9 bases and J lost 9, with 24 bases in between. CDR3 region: CASTSPGLRYVEQFF. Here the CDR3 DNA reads TGTGCCAGTACTTCCCCGGGCCTCAGGTATGTTGAGCAGTTCTTC.

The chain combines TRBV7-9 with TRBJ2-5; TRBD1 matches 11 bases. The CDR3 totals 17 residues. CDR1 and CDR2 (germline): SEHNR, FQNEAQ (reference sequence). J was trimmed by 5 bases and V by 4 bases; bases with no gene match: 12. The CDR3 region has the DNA TGTGCCAGCAGCTCCTGGACAGGGGGCAGGATTCGGGAGACCCAGTACTTC. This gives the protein CASSSWTGGRIRETQYF.

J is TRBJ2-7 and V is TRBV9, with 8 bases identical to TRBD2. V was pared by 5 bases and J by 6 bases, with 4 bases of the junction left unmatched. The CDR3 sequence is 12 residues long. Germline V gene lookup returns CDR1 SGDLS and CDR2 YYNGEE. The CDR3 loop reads CASSAAGGEQYF. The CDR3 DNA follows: TGTGCCAGCAGTGCCGCGGGGGGCGAGCAGTACTTC.

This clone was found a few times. The CDR3 region is CSVVAPGNTEAFF. DNA of the CDR3: TGCAGCGTTGTCGCCCCGGGGAACACTGAAGCTTTCTTT. This sequence joins TRBV29-1 and TRBJ1-1; no clear D. This CDR3 contains 13 residues. The V end was cut by 4 bases, the J end by 1 base, with 10 bases between. In germline, CDR1 is SQVTM, CDR2 ANQGSEA.

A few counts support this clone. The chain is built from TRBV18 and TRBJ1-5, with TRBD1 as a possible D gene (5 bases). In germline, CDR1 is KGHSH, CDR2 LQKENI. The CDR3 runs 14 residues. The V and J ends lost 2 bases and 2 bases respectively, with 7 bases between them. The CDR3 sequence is CASSPIQGNQPQHF. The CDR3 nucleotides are TGTGCCAGCTCACCAATACAGGGCAATCAGCCCCAGCATTTT.

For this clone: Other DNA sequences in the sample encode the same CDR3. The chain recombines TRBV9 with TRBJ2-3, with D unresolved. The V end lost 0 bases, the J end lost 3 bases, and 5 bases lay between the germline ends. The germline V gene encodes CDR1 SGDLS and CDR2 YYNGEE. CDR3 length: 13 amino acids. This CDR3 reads CASSVVGTDTQYF. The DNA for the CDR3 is TGTGCCAGCAGCGTAGTAGGTACAGATACGCAGTATTTT. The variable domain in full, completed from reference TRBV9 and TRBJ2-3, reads DSGVTQTPKHLITATGQRVTLRCSPRSGDLSVYWYQQSLDQGLQFLIQYYNGEERAKGNILERFSAQQFPDLHSELNLSSLELGDSALYFCASSVVGTDTQYFGPGTRLTVL.

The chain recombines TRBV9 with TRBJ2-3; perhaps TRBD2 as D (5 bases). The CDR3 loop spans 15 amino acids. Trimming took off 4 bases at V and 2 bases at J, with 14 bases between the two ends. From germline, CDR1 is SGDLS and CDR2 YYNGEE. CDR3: CASSPVGEYTDTQYF. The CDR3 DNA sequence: TGTGCCAGCAGCCCCGTCGGGGAGTACACAGATACGCAGTATTTT.

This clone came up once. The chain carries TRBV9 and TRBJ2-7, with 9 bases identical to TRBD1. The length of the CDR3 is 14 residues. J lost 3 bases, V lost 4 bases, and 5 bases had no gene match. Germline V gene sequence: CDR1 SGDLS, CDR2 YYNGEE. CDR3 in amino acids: CASSTDRGNYEQYF. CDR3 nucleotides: TGTGCCAGCAGCACAGACAGGGGGAACTACGAGCAGTACTTC.

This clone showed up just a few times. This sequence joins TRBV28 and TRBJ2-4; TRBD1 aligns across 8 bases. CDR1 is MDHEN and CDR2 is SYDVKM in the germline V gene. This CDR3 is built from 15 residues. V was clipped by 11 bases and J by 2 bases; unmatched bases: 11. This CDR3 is CAAGLQGATKNIQYF. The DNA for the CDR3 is TGTGCCGCCGGACTTCAGGGGGCGACCAAAAACATTCAGTACTTC. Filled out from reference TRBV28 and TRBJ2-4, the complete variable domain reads DVKVTQSSRYLVKRTGEKVFLECVQDMDHENMFWYRQDPGLGLRLIYFSYDVKMKEKGDIPEGYSVSREKKERFSLILESASTNQTSMYLCAAGLQGATKNIQYFGAGTRLSVL.

This chain's CDR3 is CASSVTLRSSSYNEQFF. Here the CDR3 DNA reads TGTGCCAGCAGCGTAACTCTTCGCTCAAGCTCCTACAATGAGCAGTTCTTC. This chain joins TRBV9 and TRBJ2-1; no clear D. This CDR3 has 17 amino acids. Germline lookup yields CDR1 SGDLS and CDR2 YYNGEE. V was clipped by 1 base and J by 0 bases, with 14 bases between them.

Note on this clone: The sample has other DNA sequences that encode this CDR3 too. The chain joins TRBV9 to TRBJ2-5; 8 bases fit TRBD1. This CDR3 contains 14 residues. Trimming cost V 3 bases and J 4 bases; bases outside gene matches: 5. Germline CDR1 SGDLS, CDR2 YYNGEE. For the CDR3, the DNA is TGTGCCAGCAGCGGCGGACAGGGCAGAGAGACCCAGTACTTC. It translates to CASSGGQGRETQYF.

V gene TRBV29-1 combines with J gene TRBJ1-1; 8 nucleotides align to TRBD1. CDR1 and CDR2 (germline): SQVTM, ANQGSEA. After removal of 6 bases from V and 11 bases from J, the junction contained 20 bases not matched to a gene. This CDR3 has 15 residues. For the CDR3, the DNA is TGCAGCGTGGAAAACAGGGGGTCCAGCGTGGAGAGGGCTTTCTTT. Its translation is CSVENRGSSVERAFF.

In nucleotides, the CDR3 is TGTGCCAGCAGTTTCCTCGGGGGCACATCCTACGAGCAGTACTTC. Protein sequence: CASSFLGGTSYEQYF. The rearrangement joins TRBV28 to TRBJ2-7; the D call may be TRBD1 or TRBD2 (6 bases each). The CDR3 contains 15 residues. Germline values: CDR1 MDHEN, CDR2 SYDVKM. V gave up 3 bases and J gave up 1 base, with 13 bases separating them.

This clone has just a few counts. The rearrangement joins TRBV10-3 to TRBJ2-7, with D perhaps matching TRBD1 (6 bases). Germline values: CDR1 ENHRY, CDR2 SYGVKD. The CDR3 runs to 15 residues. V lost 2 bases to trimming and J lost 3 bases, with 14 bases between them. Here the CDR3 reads CAISEGQFSIYEQYF. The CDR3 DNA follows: TGTGCCATCAGTGAGGGACAGTTTTCCATCTACGAGCAGTACTTC.

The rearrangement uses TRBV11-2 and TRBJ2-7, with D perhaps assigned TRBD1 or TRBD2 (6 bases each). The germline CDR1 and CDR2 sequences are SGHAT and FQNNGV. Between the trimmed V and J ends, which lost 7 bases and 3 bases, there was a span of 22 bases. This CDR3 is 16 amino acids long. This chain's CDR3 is CASTTIRGRSLYEQYF. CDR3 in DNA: TGTGCCAGCACCACGATACGGGGGCGAAGCCTCTACGAGCAGTACTTC.

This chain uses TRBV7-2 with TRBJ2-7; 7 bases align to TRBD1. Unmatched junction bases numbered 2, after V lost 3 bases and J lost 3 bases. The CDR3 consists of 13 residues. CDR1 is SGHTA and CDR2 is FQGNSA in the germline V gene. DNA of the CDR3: TGTGCCAGCAGCTTGGGACAGTTCTACGAGCAGTACTTC. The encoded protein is CASSLGQFYEQYF.

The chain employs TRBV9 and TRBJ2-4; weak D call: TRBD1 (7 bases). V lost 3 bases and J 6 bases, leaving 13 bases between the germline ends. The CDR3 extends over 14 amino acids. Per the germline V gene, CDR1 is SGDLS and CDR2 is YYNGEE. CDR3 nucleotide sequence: TGTGCCAGCAGCGCCGGGGGACAGTTAAACATTCAGTACTTC. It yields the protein CASSAGGQLNIQYF.

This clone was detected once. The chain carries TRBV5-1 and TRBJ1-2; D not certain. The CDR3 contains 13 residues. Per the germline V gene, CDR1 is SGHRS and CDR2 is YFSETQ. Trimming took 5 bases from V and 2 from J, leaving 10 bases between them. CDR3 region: CASREGSNYGYTF. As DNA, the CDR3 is TGCGCCAGCAGAGAGGGATCAAACTATGGCTACACCTTC.

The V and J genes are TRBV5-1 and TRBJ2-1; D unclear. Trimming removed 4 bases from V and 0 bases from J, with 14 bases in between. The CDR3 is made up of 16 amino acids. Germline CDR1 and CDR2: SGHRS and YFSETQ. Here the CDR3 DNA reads TGCGCCAGCAGCCCGTACACGGAGAGCTCCTACAATGAGCAGTTCTTC. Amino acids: CASSPYTESSYNEQFF. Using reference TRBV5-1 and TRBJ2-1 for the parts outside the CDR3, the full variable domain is KAGVTQTPRYLIKTRGQQVTLSCSPISGHRSVSWYQQTPGQGLQFLFEYFSETQRNKGNFPGRFSGRQFSNSRSEMNVSTLELGDSALYLCASSPYTESSYNEQFFGPGTRLTVL.

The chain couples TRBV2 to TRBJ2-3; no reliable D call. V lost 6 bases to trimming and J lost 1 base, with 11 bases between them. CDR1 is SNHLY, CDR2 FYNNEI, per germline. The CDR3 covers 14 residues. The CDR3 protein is CASRKGQGTDTQYF. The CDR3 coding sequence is TGTGCCAGCAGAAAGGGTCAAGGCACAGATACGCAGTATTTT.

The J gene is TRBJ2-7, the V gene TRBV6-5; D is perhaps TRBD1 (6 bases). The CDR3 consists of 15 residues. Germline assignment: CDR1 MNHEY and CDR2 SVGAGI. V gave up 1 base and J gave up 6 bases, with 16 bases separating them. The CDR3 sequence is CASSYWVRGLGEQYF. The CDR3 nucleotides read TGTGCCAGCAGTTACTGGGTCAGGGGCCTGGGCGAGCAGTACTTC.

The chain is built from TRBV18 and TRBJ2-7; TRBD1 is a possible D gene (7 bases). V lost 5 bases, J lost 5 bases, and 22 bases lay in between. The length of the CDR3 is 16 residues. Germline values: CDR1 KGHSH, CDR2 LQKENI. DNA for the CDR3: TGTGCCAGCTCAATCGGCGGGACAGATTCTTTTAACGAGCAGTACTTC. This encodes CASSIGGTDSFNEQYF. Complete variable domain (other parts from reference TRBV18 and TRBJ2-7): NAGVMQNPRHLVRRRGQEARLRCSPMKGHSHVYWYRQLPEEGLKFMVYLQKENIIDESGMPKERFSAEFPKEGPSILRIQQVVRGDSAAYFCASSIGGTDSFNEQYFGPGTRLTVT.

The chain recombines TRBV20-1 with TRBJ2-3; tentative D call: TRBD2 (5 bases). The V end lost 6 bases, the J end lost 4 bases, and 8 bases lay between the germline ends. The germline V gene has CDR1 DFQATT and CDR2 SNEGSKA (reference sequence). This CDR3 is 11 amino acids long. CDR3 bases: TGCAGTGCGGAGAGGGCAGATACGCAGTATTTT. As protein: CSAERADTQYF.

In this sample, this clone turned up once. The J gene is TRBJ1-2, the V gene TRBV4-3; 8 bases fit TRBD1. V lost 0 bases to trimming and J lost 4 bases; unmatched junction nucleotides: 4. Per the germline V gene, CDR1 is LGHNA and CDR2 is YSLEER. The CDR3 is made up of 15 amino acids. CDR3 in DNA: TGCGCCAGCAGCCAAGACTCGGACAGGGTCTATGGCTACACCTTC. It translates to CASSQDSDRVYGYTF.

The CDR3: CASSSRSTGNQPQHF. The CDR3 region has the DNA TGTGCCAGCAGTTCGAGATCGACGGGCAATCAGCCCCAGCATTTT. The V and J genes are TRBV27 and TRBJ1-5; D remains ambiguous. Trimming removed 4 bases from V and 2 bases from J, with 12 bases in between. The CDR3 consists of 15 residues. CDR1 and CDR2 (germline): MNHEY, SMNVEV (reference sequence).